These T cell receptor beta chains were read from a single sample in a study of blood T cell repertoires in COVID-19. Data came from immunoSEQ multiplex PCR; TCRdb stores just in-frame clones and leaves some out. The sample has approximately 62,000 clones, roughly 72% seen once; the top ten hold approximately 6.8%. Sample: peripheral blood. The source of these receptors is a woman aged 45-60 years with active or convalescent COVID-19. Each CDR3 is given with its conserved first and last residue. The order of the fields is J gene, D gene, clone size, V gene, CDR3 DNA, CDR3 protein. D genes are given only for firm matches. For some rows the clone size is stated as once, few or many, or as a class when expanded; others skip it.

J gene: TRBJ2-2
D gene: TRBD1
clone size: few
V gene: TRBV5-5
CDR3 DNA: TGTGCCAGCAGCTCTGGACAGGGGGGCACCGGGGAGCTGTTTTTT
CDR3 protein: CASSSGQGGTGELFF

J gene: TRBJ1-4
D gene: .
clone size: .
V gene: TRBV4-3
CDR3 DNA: TGCGCCAGCAGGAAATACAGGAAAAATGAAAAACTGTTTTTT
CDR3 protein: CASRKYRKNEKLFF

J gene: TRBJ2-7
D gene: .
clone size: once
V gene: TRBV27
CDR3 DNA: TGTGCCAGCAGTTTATCCCGGACAGGACTACCTCTCTACGAGCAGTACTTC
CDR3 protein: CASSLSRTGLPLYEQYF

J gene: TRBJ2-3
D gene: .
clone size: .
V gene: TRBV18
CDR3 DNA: TGTGCCAGCTCACCAGGTAGCCAAGATACGCAGTATTTT
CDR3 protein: CASSPGSQDTQYF

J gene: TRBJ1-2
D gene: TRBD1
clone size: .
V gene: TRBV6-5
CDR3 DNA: TGTGCCAGCAGAAGATCACAGGGGTATGGCTACACCTTC
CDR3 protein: CASRRSQGYGYTF

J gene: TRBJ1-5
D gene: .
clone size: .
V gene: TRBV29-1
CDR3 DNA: TGCAGCGCCCTCGGCGCAGGGGGCAATCAGCCCCAGCATTTT
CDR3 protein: CSALGAGGNQPQHF

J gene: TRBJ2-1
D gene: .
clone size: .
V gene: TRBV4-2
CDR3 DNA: TGTGCCAGCAGCCCGGGACTGCTATCCCTTGAGCAGTTCTTC
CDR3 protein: CASSPGLLSLEQFF

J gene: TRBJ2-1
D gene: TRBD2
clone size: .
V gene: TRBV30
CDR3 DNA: TGTGCCTGGAGTGGACTAGCGGGAGATTTGAATGAGCAGTTCTTC
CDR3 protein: CAWSGLAGDLNEQFF

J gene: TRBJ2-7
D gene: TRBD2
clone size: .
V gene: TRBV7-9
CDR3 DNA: TGTGCCAGCAGCTTACGCGGACTAGCGGGAGACGAGCAGTACTTC
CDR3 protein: CASSLRGLAGDEQYF

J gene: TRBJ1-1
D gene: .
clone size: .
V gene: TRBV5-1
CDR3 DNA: TGCGCCAGCAGCCTGCAGACAGCGTCGCACACTGAAGCTTTCTTT
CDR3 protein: CASSLQTASHTEAFF

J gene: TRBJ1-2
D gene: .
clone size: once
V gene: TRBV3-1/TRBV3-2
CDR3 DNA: TGTGCCAGCAGCCCCCAAGACTGGCAACCGGGCTATGGCTACACCTTC
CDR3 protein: CASSPQDWQPGYGYTF

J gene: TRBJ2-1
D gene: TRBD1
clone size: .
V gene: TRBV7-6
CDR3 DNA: TGTGCCAGCACCCTGGGGACGGGACAGGAGTTTTACAATGAGCAGTTCTTC
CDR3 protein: CASTLGTGQEFYNEQFF

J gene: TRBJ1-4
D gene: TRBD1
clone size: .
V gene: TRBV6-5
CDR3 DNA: TGTGCCAGCAGGTCTGGACAGGAGGATGAAAAACTGTTTTTT
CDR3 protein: CASRSGQEDEKLFF

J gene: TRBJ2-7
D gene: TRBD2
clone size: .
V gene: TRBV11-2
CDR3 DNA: TGTGCCAGCAGCTTAGACGGGACTAGCGGGTGGAGCTCCTACGAGCAGTACTTC
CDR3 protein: CASSLDGTSGWSSYEQYF

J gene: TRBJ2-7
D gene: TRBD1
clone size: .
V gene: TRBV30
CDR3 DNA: TGTGCCTGGAGACCCCACGGGACAGGGGGGTGGGAGCAGTACTTC
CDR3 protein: CAWRPHGTGGWEQYF

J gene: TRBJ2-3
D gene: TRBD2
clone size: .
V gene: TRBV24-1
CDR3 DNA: TGTGCCACCAGTCGGGCTAGCGGGGGCGGTGATACGCAGTATTTT
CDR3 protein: CATSRASGGGDTQYF

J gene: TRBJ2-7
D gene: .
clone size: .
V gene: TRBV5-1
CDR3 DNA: TGCGCCAGCAGCACCTCTAGCGTCGACGAGCAGTACTTC
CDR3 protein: CASSTSSVDEQYF

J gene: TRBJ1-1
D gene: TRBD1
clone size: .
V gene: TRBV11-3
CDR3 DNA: TGTGCCAGCAGCTTGGGACAGGGACTGAACACTGAAGCTTTCTTT
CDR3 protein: CASSLGQGLNTEAFF

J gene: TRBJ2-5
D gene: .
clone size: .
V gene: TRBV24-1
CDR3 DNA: TGTGCCACCAGTGCCCATGGGAGGGAGACCCAGTACTTC
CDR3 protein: CATSAHGRETQYF

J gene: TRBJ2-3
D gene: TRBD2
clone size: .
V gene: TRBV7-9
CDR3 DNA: TGTGCCAGCAGCCCAGGACTAGCGGGAGTGGTGGATACGCAGTATTTT
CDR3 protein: CASSPGLAGVVDTQYF

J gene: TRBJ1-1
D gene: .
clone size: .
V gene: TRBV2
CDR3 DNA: TGTGCCAGCAGTGTTGGACAGATGAACACTGAAGCTTTCTTT
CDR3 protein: CASSVGQMNTEAFF

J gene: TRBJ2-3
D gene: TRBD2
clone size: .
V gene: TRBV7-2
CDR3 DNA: TGTGCCAGCAGCCCCGGGAGTAGCGGGGCTAGCACAGATACGCAGTATTTT
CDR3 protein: CASSPGSSGASTDTQYF

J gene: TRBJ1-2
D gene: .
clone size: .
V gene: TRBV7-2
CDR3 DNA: TGTGCCAGCAGCCCCTCCAGGGGCGGGGGCTACACCTTC
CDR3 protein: CASSPSRGGGYTF

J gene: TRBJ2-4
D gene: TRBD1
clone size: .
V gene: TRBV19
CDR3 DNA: TGTGCCAGTAGTCCAGGGGCACAGGGGGTCATTCAGTACTTC
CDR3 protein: CASSPGAQGVIQYF